The 12 T cell receptor beta chains below were found in one sample sequenced in a study of T cell responses to AZD1222 COVID-19 vaccine. Clones were sequenced by immunoSEQ multiplex PCR, and TCRdb holds only the in-frame ones, with some missing. The data contain around 200,000 clones, approximately 95% of them seen just once; the ten biggest clones take up about 4.2%. The material was peripheral blood, obtained on day 0 of AZD1222 vaccination. The source is an adult in good health.

The V gene is TRBV10-2, the J gene TRBJ1-4, with D possibly matching TRBD1 (5 bases). Trimming pared 6 bases from V and 8 bases from J, leaving 16 bases between. The CDR3 has 14 amino acids. Germline V gene data show CDR1 as WSHSY and CDR2 as SAAADI. In DNA form, the CDR3 reads TGCGCCAGCAGGTTGGGGACCGAGGGAGAAAAACTGTTTTTT. Amino acid sequence: CASRLGTEGEKLFF.

The V gene is TRBV29-1, the J gene TRBJ1-1; D not resolved. Per germline, CDR1 SQVTM and CDR2 ANQGSEA. V lost 4 bases and J lost 1, with 10 bases in between. The CDR3 covers 13 residues. The CDR3 sequence is CSVGRPGNTEAFF. The DNA for the CDR3 is TGCAGCGTTGGTAGGCCGGGGAACACTGAAGCTTTCTTT.

This chain joins TRBV2 and TRBJ1-1; D is undetermined. The CDR3 has 13 residues. The germline V and J ends were trimmed by 10 bases and 3 bases, with 15 bases remaining between them. Germline CDR1 reads SNHLY; CDR2 reads FYNNEI. CDR3 coding DNA: TGTGCCACAACCAACCAGAGAGACACTGAAGCTTTCTTT. Translated, it gives CATTNQRDTEAFF.

This chain uses TRBV7-8 with TRBJ1-6; D call uncertain. Germline assignment: CDR1 SGHVS and CDR2 FQNEAQ. The V end lost 1 base, the J end lost 10 bases, and 11 bases lay between the germline ends. CDR3 size: 14 residues. CDR3 protein: CASSLVATDSPLHF. The CDR3 region has the DNA TGTGCCAGCAGCTTAGTCGCGACGGACTCACCCCTCCACTTT. The variable domain in full, with the rest retrieved from reference TRBV7-8 and TRBJ1-6, is GAGVSQSPRYKVAKRGQDVALRCDPISGHVSLFWYQQALGQGPEFLTYFQNEAQLDKSGLPSDRFFAERPEGSVSTLKIQRTQQEDSAVYLCASSLVATDSPLHFGNGTRLTVT.

The chain employs TRBV6-5 and TRBJ2-7; 9 nucleotides agree with TRBD2. The V gene end was trimmed by 2 bases and the J gene end by 3 bases; junction bases not matched to a gene: 5. The CDR3 is 15 amino acids. Germline V gene lookup returns CDR1 MNHEY and CDR2 SVGAGI. DNA for the CDR3: TGTGCCAGCAGTTACAGAGTAGCGGGGGACTACGAGCAGTACTTC. Translating it yields CASSYRVAGDYEQYF.

V gene TRBV10-1 combines with J gene TRBJ1-6; 8 positions agree with TRBD1. Trimming took 6 bases from V and 8 from J; bases not matched to a gene: 3. The CDR3 contains 13 residues. CDR1 WNHNN and CDR2 SYGVQD come from the germline V gene (reference sequence). The CDR3 region is CASSRGLDSPLHF. CDR3 DNA sequence: TGCGCCAGCAGCAGGGGGCTAGATTCACCCCTCCACTTT.

The V gene is TRBV9, the J gene TRBJ1-2; a weak D match, TRBD1 (6 bases). CDR3 length equals 13 residues. The germline V and J ends were trimmed by 5 bases and 6 bases, with 14 bases remaining between them. The germline CDR1 and CDR2 sequences are SGDLS and YYNGEE. CDR3 sequence: CASRPRGKNGYTF. For the CDR3, the DNA is TGTGCCAGCAGACCCAGGGGAAAGAATGGCTACACCTTC.

V is TRBV12-3 or TRBV12-4 and J is TRBJ1-5, with D uncertain. CDR3 size: 13 residues. V was clipped by 4 bases and J by 4 bases, with 8 bases between them. DNA of the CDR3: TGTGCCAGCAGTTCCACCTTTAATCAGCCCCAGCATTTT. Translation: CASSSTFNQPQHF.

Points on this clone: Distinct nucleotide sequences in the sample also encode this CDR3. The V gene is TRBV3-1 (or the pseudogene TRBV3-2), the J gene TRBJ1-2; D is undetermined. From germline, CDR1 is LGHDT and CDR2 YNNKEL (reference sequence). Trimming took off 1 base at V and 4 bases at J, with 7 bases between the two ends. The CDR3 has 13 amino acids. CDR3 in DNA: TGTGCCAGCAGCCAAGGGGAACCCTATGGCTACACCTTC. Its protein product is CASSQGEPYGYTF.

This chain joins TRBV6-1 and TRBJ2-7, with 8 positions matching TRBD2. Germline V gene sequence: CDR1 MNHNS, CDR2 SASEGT. The CDR3 is 15 amino acids. Losses at the gene ends were 0 bases for V and 3 bases for J; bases not matched to a gene: 4. CDR3 nucleotides: TGTGCCAGCAGTGAAGCACCGCTAGCGGGCTACGAGCAGTACTTC. It yields the protein CASSEAPLAGYEQYF.

The chain links TRBV27 to TRBJ2-5; 7 nucleotides match TRBD2. V trimming: 4 bases; J trimming: 4 bases; junction bases outside the gene matches: 12. The CDR3 spans 16 residues. The V gene's germline CDR1 is MNHEY and CDR2 SMNVEV (reference sequence). This CDR3 is CASSSHGAGARETQYF. DNA of the CDR3: TGTGCCAGCAGTTCCCACGGGGCGGGAGCCCGAGAGACCCAGTACTTC.

The rearrangement links TRBV27 to TRBJ2-3, with TRBD2 matching over 7 bases. V shed 1 base and J 2 bases; nucleotides not matched to a gene: 12. The germline V gene encodes CDR1 MNHEY and CDR2 SMNVEV (reference sequence). The CDR3 sequence is 18 residues long. Here the CDR3 DNA reads TGTGCCAGCAGTTTATTGACCGTGGGGGGGAGTATCACAGATACGCAGTATTTT. Translated, it gives CASSLLTVGGSITDTQYF.